This T cell receptor beta chain is drawn from a study of vaccination and CD4 T cells after COVID-19. Study-wide results and caveats: Convalescent patients saw a median around 83% of their reactive clones show up only after vaccination.

Oncomine TCR Beta short-read sequencing was applied to DNA from cultured CD4+ T cells. TCRdb re-derived calls from the PCR reads in MiXCR, one entry per CDR3 protein. The profile shows 10,000 to 15,000 distinct CDR3 sequences, approximately 45% of them singletons. Germline CDR1 is DFQATT and CDR2 is SNEGSKA (reference sequence). The V gene lost 1 base and the J gene lost 5 bases, with 14 bases spanning the gap. The CDR3 is 14 amino acids. Of note for this clonotype: The antigen is unknown.

The treatment here: roughly 11-day PBMC culture with coronavirus spike peptide pools or control peptides (ViraFEST assay). J is TRBJ1-2 and V is TRBV20-1, with D uncertain. The sequence derives from a human donor who had recovered from COVID-19. Source material: CD4+ T cells from blood, cultured in vitro. In nucleotides, the CDR3 is TGCAGTGCTAGAGTAGGTTCTTTCCTATATGGCTACACCTTC. Its translation: CSARVGSFLYGYTF.